The clone carrying this TCR beta chain was detected once. Its antigen remains unknown. This sample is part of a study of STAT5B mutations in CD4+ large granular lymphocyte leukemia. Whole-study results and caveats: Without HLA matching, higher CD4+ than CD8+ T-LGLL clonality could reflect small sample size. Top patient clones used TRBV06 genes more often: 8/27 versus 2/35 in controls. Without putative leukemic clones, patient CD4-sorted repertoires remained more clonal than healthy CD4+ repertoires.

In the authors' workflow: Lowest detectable productive clonotype frequency was 2.59 x 10-5. Clones were sequenced by immunoSEQ multiplex PCR, and TCRdb holds only the in-frame ones, with some missing. The V and J calls and the clone size are those of that table, but D and trimming were determined from the DNA. The sample records roughly 35,000 clones, approximately 71% being singletons. The ends were cut back, 6 bases at V and 5 bases at J, with 22 bases in the middle. This CDR3 spans 16 amino acids. Germline V gene sequence: CDR1 MNHNY, CDR2 SVGAGI (reference sequence). The sample taken for sequencing was CD4+ T cells from blood buffy coats. The V and J genes are TRBV6-6 and TRBJ1-1; D perhaps matches TRBD1 (6 bases). This TCR came from a human donor in good health. The CDR3 sequence: CASSRRQAREGTEAFF. In DNA form, the CDR3 reads TGTGCCAGCAGCCGTCGACAGGCACGGGAGGGTACTGAAGCTTTCTTT.